Sequencing of this T cell receptor beta chain was carried out in a study of T cells expressing NK-cell markers. Following a re-call of the 5' RACE reads, TCRdb has one entry per CDR3 protein and lacks DNA. This repertoire comprises about 150,000 distinct CDR3 sequences; its ten largest clones make up roughly a third. Germline V gene data show CDR1 as MNHEY and CDR2 as SMNVEV (reference sequence). The CDR3 runs 15 residues. The sequencing input was blood T cells: a sorted CD56 or NKG2C T cell subset, CD4+ or CD8+ T cells, or bulk PBMC T cells (not recorded which). This sequence originates from a woman aged 45-60 years in good health. The chain uses TRBV27 and TRBJ1-1; the TCRdb D gene call, TRBD1, has no DNA to confirm it. Here the CDR3 reads CASSLDRGLGTEAFF.